This T cell receptor (beta chain) was recorded in a study of vaccination and CD4 T cells after COVID-19. About the research overall: Ranging from 14 to 241, the interval between dose two and post-vaccine sampling had a median of 72 days.

Cultured CD4+ T cell DNA was sequenced using the Oncomine TCR Beta short-read assay. Using its own MiXCR run on the PCR reads, TCRdb lists one record per CDR3 protein. The table records approximately 6,700 distinct CDR3 sequences, around 50% of them present only once. CDR1 KGHSH and CDR2 LQKENI come from the germline V gene. The V and J ends lost 6 bases and 3 bases, in that order; junction bases with no gene match: 7. This CDR3 has 14 amino acids. As to treatment: approximately nine-day PBMC culture with coronavirus spike peptide pools or control peptides (ViraFEST assay). Notes on this clonotype: The antigen remains undetermined.

This TCR was sampled from a human donor who had recovered from COVID-19. The sample was CD4+ T cells from blood, cultured in vitro. The chain recombines TRBV18 with TRBJ2-7; TRBD2 matches at 8 bases. The CDR3 DNA reads TGTGCCAGCTCTCGCAGCGGGAGCGGCTACGAGCAGTACTTC. Translated, it gives CASSRSGSGYEQYF.